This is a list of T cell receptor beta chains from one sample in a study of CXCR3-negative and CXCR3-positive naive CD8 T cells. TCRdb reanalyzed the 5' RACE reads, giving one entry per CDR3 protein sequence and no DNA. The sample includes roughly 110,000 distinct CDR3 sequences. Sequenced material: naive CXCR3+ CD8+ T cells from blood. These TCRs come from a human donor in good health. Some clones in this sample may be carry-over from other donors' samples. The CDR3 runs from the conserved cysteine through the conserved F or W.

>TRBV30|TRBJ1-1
CAWSAGTGGTEEVF
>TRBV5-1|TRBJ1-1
CASTPDREDPEAFF
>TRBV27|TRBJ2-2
CASSEGTGITGELFF
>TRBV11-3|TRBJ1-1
CASSLDNSALVTEAFF
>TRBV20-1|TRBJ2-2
CSARDGSVENTGELFF
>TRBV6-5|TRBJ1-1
CASSPTGDTEAFF
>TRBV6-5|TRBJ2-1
CASSQLAGTYNEQFF
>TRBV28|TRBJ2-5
CASSSLAGGLRETQYF
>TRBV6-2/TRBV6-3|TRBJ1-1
CASSYEGDTEAFF
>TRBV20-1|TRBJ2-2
CSARKPNTGELFF
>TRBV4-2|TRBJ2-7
CASNPGQGSSYEQYF
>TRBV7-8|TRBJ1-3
CASILLERESSGNTIYF
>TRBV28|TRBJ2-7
CASSPGLWESHEQYF
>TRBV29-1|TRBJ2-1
CSEGTQQNEQFF
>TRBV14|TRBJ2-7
CASSRGGGNYEQYF
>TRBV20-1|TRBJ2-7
CSAERPGQGYEQYF
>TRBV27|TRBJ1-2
CASRLTGNYGYTF
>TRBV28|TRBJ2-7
CASSFLVPSYEQYF
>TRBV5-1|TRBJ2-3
CASSFTSGGAADTQYF
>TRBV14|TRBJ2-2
CASSQVTFQWAGQMNTGELFF
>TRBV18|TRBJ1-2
CASSRGTLVDGENTF
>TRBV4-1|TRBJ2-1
CASSQDPGLADEQFF
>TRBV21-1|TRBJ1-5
CASSNLMRRVISNQPQHF
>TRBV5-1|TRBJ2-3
CASSLAAAGAGDTQYF
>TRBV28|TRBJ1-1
CASSPMNTEAFF
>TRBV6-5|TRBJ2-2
CATSVGSGSASTGELFF
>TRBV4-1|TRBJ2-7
CASSQDPRSPSYEQYF
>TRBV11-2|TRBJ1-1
CASSLSWVTEAFF
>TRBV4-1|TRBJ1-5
CASSQGGNQPQHF
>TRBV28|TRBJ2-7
CASTTGTSGTYEQYF
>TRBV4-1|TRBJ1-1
CASSPGTGVDTEAFF
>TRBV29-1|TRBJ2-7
CSVRTSSYEQYF
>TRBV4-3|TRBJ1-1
CASSRYRGVDEAFF
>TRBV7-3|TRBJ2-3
CASSYGGGPDTQYF
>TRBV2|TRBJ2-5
CASSDPAGETQYF
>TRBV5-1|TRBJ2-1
CASSVEYSYNEQFF
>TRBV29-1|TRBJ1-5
CSVLTAEGPQHF
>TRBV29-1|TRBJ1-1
CSVPGQGSGTEAFF
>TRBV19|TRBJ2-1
CASSSPLRAGVYNEQFF
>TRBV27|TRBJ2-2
CASTQVPLNTGELFF
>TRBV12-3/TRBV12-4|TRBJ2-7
CASSFAGASYEQYF
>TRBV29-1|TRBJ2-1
CSADSGTSGRFEQFF
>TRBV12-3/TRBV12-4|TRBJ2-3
CASSPGLAATDTQYF
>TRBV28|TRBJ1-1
CASSLFGEVHTEAFF
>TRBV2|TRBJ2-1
CASSQGLALYEQFF
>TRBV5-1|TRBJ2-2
CASSFRGQTPGELFF
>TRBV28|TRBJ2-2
CASSLGNAGPGELFF
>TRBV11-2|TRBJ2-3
CASSLDPYTDTQYF
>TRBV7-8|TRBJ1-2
CASSTGGEGADGYTF
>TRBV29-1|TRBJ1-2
CSVITGDNYGYTF